These 25 T cell receptor beta chains originate from one sample sequenced in a study of Graves' ophthalmopathy and Graves' hyperthyroidism. The authors amplified TCR beta CDR3 regions, and they did so from RNA transcripts for repertoire sequencing. In the first round, RT-PCR was carried out with HTBI primers, and a multiplex PCR formed the second round. TCRdb itself ran the multiplex PCR reads through MiXCR, one entry per CDR3 protein. The table lists about 210,000 distinct CDR3 sequences, around 30% of them singletons. The sequencing sample was made of peripheral blood. The receptors come from a man in his fifties with Graves' ophthalmopathy.

The table lists this clonotype with many counts. This chain links TRBV27 with TRBJ2-7; D remains unclear. Germline values: CDR1 MNHEY, CDR2 SMNVEV (reference sequence). CDR3 size: 15 residues. Trimming pared 8 bases from V and 2 bases from J, leaving 19 bases between. As DNA, the CDR3 is TGTGCCAGCTGGTCCAGGACGGCGATACCCTACGAGCAGTACTTC. Amino acid sequence: CASWSRTAIPYEQYF.

This clonotype was seen a handful of times. This chain connects TRBV11-2 to TRBJ1-1, with no clear D. Germline V gene sequence: CDR1 SGHAT, CDR2 FQNNGV. The CDR3 has 16 amino acids. Trimming cost V 5 bases and J 0 bases, with 16 bases left between them. The CDR3 is CASSRSFAPMNTEAFF. As DNA, the CDR3 is TGTGCCAGCAGCCGGAGTTTCGCGCCCATGAACACTGAAGCTTTCTTT.

Here the CDR3 reads CASRKSPGTGHPEAFF. For the CDR3, the DNA is TGTGCCAGCAGAAAGTCCCCAGGGACAGGGCATCCTGAAGCTTTCTTT. The chain joins TRBV6-1 to TRBJ1-1, with 9 positions matching TRBD1. Germline V gene sequence: CDR1 MNHNS, CDR2 SASEGT. This CDR3 comprises 16 residues. The V gene end was trimmed by 6 bases and the J gene end by 6 bases; junction bases not matched to a gene: 14.

This clonotype was recorded at least ten times. The chain links TRBV10-2 to TRBJ2-5; 7 nucleotides agree with TRBD1. V lost 4 bases, J lost 2 bases, and 7 bases stayed unmatched. Looked up from germline, CDR1 is WSHSY and CDR2 is SAAADI. This CDR3 has 15 residues. DNA for the CDR3: TGCGCCAGCAGTGTCAGAGGACAGGCTCAAGAGACCCAGTACTTC. Amino acid sequence: CASSVRGQAQETQYF.

This clonotype was picked up many times. This chain links TRBV5-1 with TRBJ2-2; perhaps TRBD1 as D (6 bases). The CDR3 totals 14 residues. V was clipped by 3 bases and J by 4 bases, with 10 bases between them. Germline V lookup: CDR1 SGHRS, CDR2 YFSETQ. The CDR3 nucleotides read TGCGCCAGCAGCTCGGAACAGGGCACCGGGGAGCTGTTTTTT. Translating gives CASSSEQGTGELFF.

This chain connects TRBV6-1 to TRBJ1-5; 7 nucleotides line up with TRBD1. Germline V CDR1 and CDR2: MNHNS, SASEGT. Trimming at V came to 3 bases and at J to 6 bases, leaving 2 bases not matched to a gene. CDR3 size: 13 residues. This CDR3 reads CASSDRGRQPQHF. CDR3 sequence (DNA): TGTGCCAGCAGTGATAGGGGGCGTCAGCCCCAGCATTTT.

This clonotype was seen many times. The chain joins TRBV28 to TRBJ2-7; D not resolved. The germline V gene has CDR1 MDHEN and CDR2 SYDVKM. CDR3 size: 13 residues. Between the trimmed V and J ends, which lost 4 bases and 6 bases, there was a span of 13 bases. This chain's CDR3 is CASSSDPRSEQYF. In DNA, the CDR3 is TGTGCCAGCAGTTCCGACCCTAGGTCCGAGCAGTACTTC.

Many counts were recorded for this clonotype. This chain joins TRBV7-2 and TRBJ2-7; 13 bases match TRBD2. The trim removed 1 base at V and 3 bases at J, leaving 9 bases unmatched. Germline CDR1 SGHTA, CDR2 FQGNSA. The CDR3 is made up of 18 amino acids. In nucleotides, the CDR3 is TGTGCCAGCAGCTTAGTCACTAGCGGGAGGGCCATCTTCTACGAGCAGTACTTC. This gives the protein CASSLVTSGRAIFYEQYF. The variable domain in full, completed from reference TRBV7-2 and TRBJ2-7, reads GAGVSQSPSNKVTEKGKDVELRCDPISGHTALYWYRQSLGQGLEFLIYFQGNSAPDKSGLPSDRFSAERTGGSVSTLTIQRTQQEDSAVYLCASSLVTSGRAIFYEQYFGPGTRLTVT.

The chain couples TRBV7-2 to TRBJ1-1, with D hard to call. Germline assignment: CDR1 SGHTA and CDR2 FQGNSA. V was clipped by 4 bases and J by 7 bases, with 16 bases between them. This CDR3 is built from 14 residues. As DNA, the CDR3 is TGTGCCAGCAGCTCTCAAAGTGGCAGTCTTGAAGCTTTCTTT. This codes for CASSSQSGSLEAFF.

The rearrangement uses TRBV27 and TRBJ1-2, with D hard to call. Trimming shortened V by 0 bases and J by 4 bases, and 12 bases separated the two germline ends. This CDR3 contains 15 residues. Per the germline V gene, CDR1 is MNHEY and CDR2 is SMNVEV (reference sequence). Here the CDR3 reads CASSLSQAAVYGYTF. The CDR3 DNA reads as TGTGCCAGCAGTTTATCGCAGGCGGCAGTCTATGGCTACACCTTC.

This chain connects TRBV30 to TRBJ2-5; 7 bases line up with TRBD1. The CDR3 length is 14 residues. The V gene's germline CDR1 is GTSNPN and CDR2 SVGIG (reference sequence). J was trimmed by 5 bases and V by 1 base; bases with no gene match: 7. CDR3 sequence: CAWSARYRGETQYF. DNA of the CDR3: TGTGCCTGGAGTGCCCGTTACAGGGGTGAGACCCAGTACTTC.

This clonotype turned up a few times. The chain links TRBV6-2 or TRBV6-3 to TRBJ1-5, with unresolved D. Trimming cost V 6 bases and J 0 bases, with 6 bases left between them. The CDR3 length is 13 residues. Germline V gene lookup returns CDR1 MNHEY and CDR2 SVGEGT. The CDR3 nucleotides read TGTGCCAGCAGAAGCGATAGCAATCAGCCCCAGCATTTT. Translating it yields CASRSDSNQPQHF.

J is TRBJ2-6 and V is TRBV20-1, with a tentative D call TRBD1 (5 bases). This CDR3 comprises 14 residues. From germline, CDR1 is DFQATT and CDR2 SNEGSKA (reference sequence). Trimming pared 6 bases from V and 16 bases from J, leaving 25 bases between. CDR3 sequence reads: CSARTNAGANALTF. CDR3 coding DNA: TGCAGTGCCCGGACCAACGCTGGGGCCAACGCACTGACTTTC.

The chain's CDR3 is CASSYRNPDYEQYF. The CDR3 DNA is TGTGCCAGCAGTTACCGAAACCCGGACTACGAGCAGTACTTC. The rearrangement uses TRBV6-2 or TRBV6-3 and TRBJ2-7; D ambiguous. This CDR3 has 14 amino acids. Germline V gene sequence: CDR1 MNHEY, CDR2 SVGEGT. Deletions cut 2 bases from V and 3 bases from J, with 11 bases between.

This clonotype has ten or more counts. The rearrangement uses TRBV5-1 and TRBJ2-7, with TRBD1 matching 11 bases. The CDR3 totals 15 residues. The trim removed 3 bases at V and 6 bases at J, leaving 8 bases unmatched. CDR1 is SGHRS and CDR2 is YFSETQ in the germline V gene. The CDR3 reads CASSSEGTGGAEQYF. In nucleotides, the CDR3 is TGCGCCAGCAGCTCGGAGGGGACAGGGGGTGCCGAGCAGTACTTC.

In this sample, this clonotype turned up many times. Since no conserved phenylalanine or tryptophan closes the CDR3, a read error is the likely cause. The chain is built from TRBV6-1 and TRBJ2-5; no definite D call. Germline values: CDR1 MNHNS, CDR2 SASEGT. Trimming removed 1 base from V and 2 bases from J, with 11 bases in between. The CDR3 is made up of 15 amino acids. CDR3 region: CASSEVLGVQETQYL. As DNA, the CDR3 is TGTGCCAGCAGTGAAGTCCTTGGCGTACAAGAGACCCAGTACCTC.

This clonotype appeared many times. V gene TRBV6-5 combines with J gene TRBJ2-5; D could derive from TRBD1 or TRBD2 (5 bases each). CDR1 and CDR2 from the germline V gene are MNHEY and SVGAGI. V dropped 2 bases and J dropped 5 bases, with 18 bases sitting between them. This CDR3 comprises 16 residues. CDR3 sequence (DNA): TGTGCCAGCAGTTACCTGGGGGTGGGGACCGGGGAGACCCAGTACTTC. Its translation: CASSYLGVGTGETQYF.

V usage is TRBV6-2 or TRBV6-3 and J usage is TRBJ2-7, with 11 positions matching TRBD2. The CDR3 is 16 residues long. CDR1 is MNHEY, CDR2 SVGEGT, per germline. V trimming: 2 bases; J trimming: 0 bases; junction bases outside the gene matches: 3. The CDR3 loop is CASSYTTSGASYEQYF. The CDR3, as DNA: TGTGCCAGCAGTTACACGACTAGCGGGGCCTCCTACGAGCAGTACTTC.

In its sample, this clonotype ranks as medium-sized (0.01 to 0.1%). V gene TRBV9 combines with J gene TRBJ1-6; D call uncertain. This CDR3 has 13 residues. Trimming cost V 4 bases and J 7 bases, with 9 bases left between them. In germline, CDR1 is SGDLS, CDR2 YYNGEE. The CDR3 nucleotides read TGTGCCAGCAGCTTTGGAGGGAATTCACCCCTCCACTTT. It is translated as CASSFGGNSPLHF.

The V call is TRBV28, the J call TRBJ2-7; possible D gene TRBD2, 6 bases. Germline CDR1 MDHEN, CDR2 SYDVKM. The CDR3 length is 15 residues. The V and J ends lost 5 bases and 2 bases respectively, with 16 bases between them. The CDR3 sequence: CASSNAGTGAYEQYF. CDR3 coding DNA: TGTGCCAGCAGTAACGCCGGGACTGGGGCCTACGAGCAGTACTTC.

The rearrangement uses TRBV7-8 and TRBJ2-5; D is perhaps TRBD1 or TRBD2 (5 bases each). Trimming removed 1 base at V and 4 bases at J, with 19 bases between. Germline CDR1 is SGHVS and CDR2 is FQNEAQ. The CDR3 consists of 17 residues. CDR3 sequence: CASSLVLGQGEGETQYF. CDR3 sequence (DNA): TGTGCCAGCAGCTTAGTTCTGGGCCAGGGTGAGGGAGAGACCCAGTACTTC.

This clonotype was counted ten times or more. The chain combines TRBV11-2 with TRBJ1-5, with 7 bases fitting TRBD1. The V gene's germline CDR1 is SGHAT and CDR2 FQNNGV. The V gene end was trimmed by 6 bases and the J gene end by 9 bases; junction bases not matched to a gene: 8. This CDR3 region has 13 residues. CDR3 DNA: TGTGCCAGCAGTTTAACAGGGGACCGGCCCCAGCATTTT. This gives the protein CASSLTGDRPQHF. The full variable domain, its missing parts supplied by reference TRBV11-2 and TRBJ1-5, is EAGVAQSPRYKIIEKRQSVAFWCNPISGHATLYWYQQILGQGPKLLIQFQNNGVVDDSQLPKDRFSAERLKGVDSTLKIQPAKLEDSAVYLCASSLTGDRPQHFGDGTRLSIL.

This clonotype was observed at least ten times. V gene TRBV6-5 combines with J gene TRBJ1-6; 8 nucleotides match TRBD1. CDR1 MNHEY and CDR2 SVGAGI come from the germline V gene. The trim removed 4 bases at V and 7 bases at J, leaving 6 bases unmatched. CDR3 length: 15 amino acids. CDR3 sequence: CASSFGQGFNSPLHF. In nucleotides, the CDR3 is TGTGCCAGCAGTTTCGGACAGGGATTCAATTCACCCCTCCACTTT.

In its sample, this clonotype was seen many times. This chain joins TRBV11-2 and TRBJ1-2, with TRBD1 matching 11 bases. The CDR3 sequence is 18 residues long. Germline CDR1 and CDR2: SGHAT and FQNNGV. The V and J ends lost 5 bases and 4 bases, in that order; junction bases with no gene match: 15. CDR3 sequence reads: CASSAGTGGEEALYGYTF. For the CDR3, the DNA is TGTGCCAGCAGCGCCGGGACAGGGGGAGAGGAAGCCCTCTATGGCTACACCTTC. Looking up the rest from reference TRBV11-2 and TRBJ1-2 gives the full variable domain: EAGVAQSPRYKIIEKRQSVAFWCNPISGHATLYWYQQILGQGPKLLIQFQNNGVVDDSQLPKDRFSAERLKGVDSTLKIQPAKLEDSAVYLCASSAGTGGEEALYGYTFGSGTRLTVV.

The chain carries TRBV6-2 or TRBV6-3 and TRBJ2-7; no clear D gene. Germline loops: CDR1 MNHEY, CDR2 SVGEGT. With 3 bases removed from V and 1 base from J, the gap between germline ends came to 10 bases. This CDR3 has 14 amino acids. The CDR3 coding sequence is TGTGCCAGCAGTTATGATCTAGGTTCCTACGAGCAGTACTTC. Its translation is CASSYDLGSYEQYF.